The 2 T cell receptor beta chains given below trace back to one sample, sequenced in a study of siplizumab effects on memory and regulatory T cells. Measured with immunoSEQ multiplex PCR; TCRdb has only the in-frame clones, and not every one. The profile shows roughly 100,000 clones, around 90% of them singletons. The specimen sequenced was CD4+ T cells sorted from blood. These receptors were taken from a human donor in good health.

V and J are TRBV15 and TRBJ2-1; 11 bases line up with TRBD1. The CDR3 totals 15 residues. The germline gives CDR1 LNHNV, CDR2 YYDKDF (reference sequence). V gave up 6 bases and J gave up 9 bases; unmatched junction bases: 10. CDR3 DNA: TGTGCCACCAGTGTCTGGACAGGGGGCGTTTCTGAGCAGTTCTTC. This sequence encodes CATSVWTGGVSEQFF.

The J gene is TRBJ1-2, the V gene TRBV5-6; 8 nucleotides match TRBD1. Germline values: CDR1 SGHDT, CDR2 YYEEEE. This CDR3 is 14 amino acids long. With 4 bases clipped from V and 3 bases from J, the junction kept 5 bases outside the gene matches. The CDR3 nucleotides are TGTGCCAGCAGCAGACAGGGGAGGCACTATGGCTACACCTTC. This translates into CASSRQGRHYGYTF. Drawing the rest from reference TRBV5-6 and TRBJ1-2, the complete variable domain is DAGVTQSPTHLIKTRGQQVTLRCSPKSGHDTVSWYQQALGQGPQFIFQYYEEEERQRGNFPDRFSGHQFPNYSSELNVNALLLGDSALYLCASSRQGRHYGYTFGSGTRLTVV.